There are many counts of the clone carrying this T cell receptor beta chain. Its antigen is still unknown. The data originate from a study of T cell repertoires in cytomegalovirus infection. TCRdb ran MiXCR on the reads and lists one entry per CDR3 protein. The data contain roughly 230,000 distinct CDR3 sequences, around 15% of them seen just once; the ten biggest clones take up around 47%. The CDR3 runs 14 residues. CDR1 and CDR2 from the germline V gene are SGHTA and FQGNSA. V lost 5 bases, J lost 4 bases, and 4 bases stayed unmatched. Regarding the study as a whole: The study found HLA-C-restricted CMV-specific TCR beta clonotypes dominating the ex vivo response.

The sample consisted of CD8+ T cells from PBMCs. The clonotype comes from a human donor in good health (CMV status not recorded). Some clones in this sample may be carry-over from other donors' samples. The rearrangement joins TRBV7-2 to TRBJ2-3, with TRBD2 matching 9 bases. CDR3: CASSLLAGPDTQYF. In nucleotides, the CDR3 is TGTGCCAGCAGCCTGCTAGCGGGGCCAGATACGCAGTATTTT. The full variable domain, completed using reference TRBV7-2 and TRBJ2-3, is GAGVSQSPSNKVTEKGKDVELRCDPISGHTALYWYRQSLGQGLEFLIYFQGNSAPDKSGLPSDRFSAERTGGSVSTLTIQRTQQEDSAVYLCASSLLAGPDTQYFGPGTRLTVL.